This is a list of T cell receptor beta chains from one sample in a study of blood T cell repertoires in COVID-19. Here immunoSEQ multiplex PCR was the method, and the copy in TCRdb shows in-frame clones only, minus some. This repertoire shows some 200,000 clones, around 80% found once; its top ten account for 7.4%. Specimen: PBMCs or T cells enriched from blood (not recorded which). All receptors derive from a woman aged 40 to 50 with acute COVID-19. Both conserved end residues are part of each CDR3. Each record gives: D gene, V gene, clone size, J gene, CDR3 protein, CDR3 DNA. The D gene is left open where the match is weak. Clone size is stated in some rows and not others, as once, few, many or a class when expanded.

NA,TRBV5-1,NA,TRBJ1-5,CASSLDSYSNQPQHF,TGCGCCAGCAGCTTAGACAGCTATAGCAATCAGCCCCAGCATTTT
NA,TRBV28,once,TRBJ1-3,CASILDNRSGNTIYF,TGTGCCAGCATACTGGACAACCGCTCTGGAAACACCATATATTTT
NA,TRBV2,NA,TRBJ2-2,CATSDREVGYTGELFF,TGTGCCACCTCAGACAGGGAGGTGGGTTACACCGGGGAGCTGTTTTTT
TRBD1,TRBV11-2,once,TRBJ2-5,CASSPGDSRETQYF,TGTGCCAGCAGCCCTGGGGACAGCCGGGAGACCCAGTACTTC
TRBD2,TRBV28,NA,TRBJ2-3,CASSPRLAGTDTQYF,TGTGCCAGCAGTCCCCGACTAGCGGGCACAGATACGCAGTATTTT
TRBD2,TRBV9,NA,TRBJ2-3,CASSPRTSDISTDTQYF,TGTGCCAGCAGCCCCCGGACTAGCGATATTTCCACAGATACGCAGTATTTT
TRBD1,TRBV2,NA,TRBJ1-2,CASSLGQENYGYTF,TGTGCCAGCAGTCTGGGACAGGAAAACTATGGCTACACCTTC
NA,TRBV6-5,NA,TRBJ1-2,CASSPDSSYGYTF,TGTGCCAGCAGTCCCGACAGTTCCTATGGCTACACCTTC
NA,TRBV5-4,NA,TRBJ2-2,CASSSGGGATGELFF,TGTGCCAGCAGCTCTGGAGGGGGGGCCACCGGGGAGCTGTTTTTT
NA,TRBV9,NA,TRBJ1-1,CASSVGGRGLMNTEAFF,TGTGCCAGCAGCGTAGGAGGTCGGGGGTTGATGAACACTGAAGCTTTCTTT
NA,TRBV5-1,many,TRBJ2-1,CASLPLTYNEQFF,TGCGCCAGTCTACCACTGACCTACAATGAGCAGTTCTTC
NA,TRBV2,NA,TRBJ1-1,CASTGGFEAFF,TGTGCCAGCACGGGGGGGTTTGAAGCTTTCTTT
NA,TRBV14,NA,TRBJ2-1,CASSQDLGYGEEQFF,TGTGCCAGCAGCCAAGATCTTGGCTACGGGGAGGAGCAGTTCTTC
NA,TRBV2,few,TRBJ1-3,CASRTDSGNTIYF,TGTGCCAGCAGGACAGACTCTGGAAACACCATATATTTT
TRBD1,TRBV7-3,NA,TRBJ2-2,CASSSAGTGNTGELFF,TGTGCCAGCAGCTCAGCCGGGACAGGGAACACCGGGGAGCTGTTTTTT
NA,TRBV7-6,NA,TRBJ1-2,CASSSVGGADGYTF,TGTGCCAGCAGCTCTGTTGGGGGCGCGGATGGCTACACCTTC
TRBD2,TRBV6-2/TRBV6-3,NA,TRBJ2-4,CASSFTTSGRGSIAKNIQYF,TGTGCCAGCAGTTTTACGACTAGCGGGAGGGGATCGATAGCCAAAAACATTCAGTACTTC
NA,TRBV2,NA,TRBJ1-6,CASSENNSPLHF,TGTGCCAGCAGCGAGAATAATTCACCCCTCCACTTT
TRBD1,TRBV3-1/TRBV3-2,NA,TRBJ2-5,CASSQGDSMYQETQYF,TGTGCCAGCAGCCAAGGGGACAGTATGTACCAAGAGACCCAGTACTTC
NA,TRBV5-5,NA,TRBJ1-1,CASSAYQGSTEAFF,TGTGCCAGCAGCGCCTACCAGGGTTCTACTGAAGCTTTCTTT
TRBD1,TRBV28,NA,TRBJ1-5,CASRNRGDNQPQHF,TGTGCCAGCAGGAACAGGGGAGACAATCAGCCCCAGCATTTT
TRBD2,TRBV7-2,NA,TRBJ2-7,CASSSRLAAKGEQYF,TGTGCCAGCAGCTCAAGACTAGCGGCTAAGGGGGAGCAGTACTTC
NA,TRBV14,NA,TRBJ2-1,CASSLRPGLGDNEQFF,TGTGCCAGCAGCCTCCGTCCGGGCCTAGGGGACAATGAGCAGTTCTTC
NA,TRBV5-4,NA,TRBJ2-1,CASSRNLNNEQFF,TGTGCCAGCAGCCGAAACTTGAACAATGAGCAGTTCTTC
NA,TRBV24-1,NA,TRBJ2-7,CATSGDRNYEQYF,TGTGCCACCAGCGGCGACAGGAACTACGAGCAGTACTTC
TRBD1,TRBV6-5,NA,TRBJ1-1,CASLRGANTEAFF,TGTGCCAGCCTCAGGGGGGCGAACACTGAAGCTTTCTTT
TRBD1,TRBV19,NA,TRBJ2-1,CASSTQGASYNEQFF,TGTGCCAGTAGTACGCAGGGGGCGTCCTACAATGAGCAGTTCTTC
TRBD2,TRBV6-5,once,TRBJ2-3,CASKRGEGTDTQYF,TGTGCCAGCAAACGCGGGGAGGGAACAGATACGCAGTATTTT
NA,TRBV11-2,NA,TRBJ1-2,CASSFDSVVGYTF,TGTGCCAGCAGCTTTGATTCGGTGGTTGGCTACACCTTC
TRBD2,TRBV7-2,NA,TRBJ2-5,CASSLFPTGAGGGETQYF,TGTGCCAGCAGCTTATTCCCGACTGGAGCGGGAGGCGGGGAGACCCAGTACTTC
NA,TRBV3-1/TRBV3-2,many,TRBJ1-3,CASTGFSGNTIYF,TGTGCCAGCACGGGATTTTCTGGAAACACCATATATTTT
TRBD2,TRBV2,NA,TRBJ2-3,CATSRAGDTDTQYF,TGTGCCACCTCAAGAGCGGGGGATACAGATACGCAGTATTTT
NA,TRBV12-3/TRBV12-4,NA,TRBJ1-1,CASSLSGTEAFF,TGTGCCAGCAGCCTAAGTGGCACTGAAGCTTTCTTT
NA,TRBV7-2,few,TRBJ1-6,CASSPQAYNSPLHF,TGTGCCAGCAGCCCACAGGCCTATAATTCACCCCTCCACTTT
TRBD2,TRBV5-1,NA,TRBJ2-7,CASSFRGLAGGPPYEQYF,TGCGCCAGCAGCTTCCGGGGACTAGCGGGAGGTCCCCCCTACGAGCAGTACTTC
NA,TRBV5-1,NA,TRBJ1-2,CASSLERANYGYTF,TGCGCCAGCAGCTTGGAAAGAGCTAACTATGGCTACACCTTC
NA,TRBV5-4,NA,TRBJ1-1,CASSTGSLNTEAFF,TGTGCCAGCAGCACAGGGTCCCTGAACACTGAAGCTTTCTTT
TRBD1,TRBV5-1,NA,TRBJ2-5,CASSHLSGGYQETQYF,TGCGCCAGCAGCCATCTCTCAGGGGGCTACCAAGAGACCCAGTACTTC
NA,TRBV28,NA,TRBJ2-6,CASSLLGVSGANVLTF,TGTGCCAGCAGTCTACTCGGGGTCAGTGGGGCCAACGTCCTGACTTTC
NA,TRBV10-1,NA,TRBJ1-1,CASTSLQTATTEAFF,TGCGCCAGCACTTCGTTACAGACAGCTACAACTGAAGCTTTCTTT
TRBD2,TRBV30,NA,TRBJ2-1,CAWSVSGSPRNEQFF,TGTGCCTGGAGTGTTAGCGGGAGCCCACGGAATGAGCAGTTCTTC
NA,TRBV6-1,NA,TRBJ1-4,CASSEAPGHTNEKLFF,TGTGCCAGCAGTGAAGCCCCAGGCCACACTAATGAAAAACTGTTTTTT
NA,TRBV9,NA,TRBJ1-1,CASSPGQNTEAFF,TGTGCCAGCAGCCCGGGACAGAACACTGAAGCTTTCTTT
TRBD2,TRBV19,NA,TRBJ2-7,CASSNRGGIEQYF,TGTGCCAGTAGCAACCGGGGAGGGATCGAGCAGTACTTC
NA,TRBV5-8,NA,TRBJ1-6,CASSFGESSYNSPLHF,TGTGCCAGCAGCTTTGGGGAGAGCTCCTATAATTCACCCCTCCACTTT
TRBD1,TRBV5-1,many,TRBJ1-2,CASSLAATGGGYTF,TGCGCCAGCAGCTTGGCCGCGACAGGGGGAGGCTACACCTTC
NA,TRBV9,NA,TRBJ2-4,CASSVVGSEGNIQYF,TGTGCCAGCAGCGTAGTTGGTAGCGAGGGAAACATTCAGTACTTC
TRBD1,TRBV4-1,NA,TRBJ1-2,CASSHARTGLYGYTF,TGCGCCAGCAGCCATGCTCGGACAGGACTTTATGGCTACACCTTC
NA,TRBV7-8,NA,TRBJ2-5,CASSFVAAGQETQYF,TGTGCCAGCAGCTTCGTAGCGGCAGGTCAAGAGACCCAGTACTTC